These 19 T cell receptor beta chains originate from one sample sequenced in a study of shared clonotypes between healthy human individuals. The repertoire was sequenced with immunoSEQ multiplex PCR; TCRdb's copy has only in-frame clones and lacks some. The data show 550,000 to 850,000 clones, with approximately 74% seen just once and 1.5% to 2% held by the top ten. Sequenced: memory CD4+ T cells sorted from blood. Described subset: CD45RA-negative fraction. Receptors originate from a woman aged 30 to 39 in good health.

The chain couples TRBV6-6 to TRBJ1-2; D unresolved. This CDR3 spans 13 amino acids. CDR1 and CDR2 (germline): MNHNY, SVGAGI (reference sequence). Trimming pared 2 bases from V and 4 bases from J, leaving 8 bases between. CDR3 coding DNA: TGTGCCAGCAGTTACGGGGAGGCCTATGGCTACACCTTC. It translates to CASSYGEAYGYTF.

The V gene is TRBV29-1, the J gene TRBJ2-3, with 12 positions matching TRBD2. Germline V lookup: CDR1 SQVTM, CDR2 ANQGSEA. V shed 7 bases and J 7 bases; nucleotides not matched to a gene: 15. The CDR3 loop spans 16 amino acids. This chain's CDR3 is CSATSPSGRARNTQYF. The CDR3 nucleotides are TGCAGCGCTACCTCCCCTAGCGGGAGGGCCCGTAATACGCAGTATTTT.

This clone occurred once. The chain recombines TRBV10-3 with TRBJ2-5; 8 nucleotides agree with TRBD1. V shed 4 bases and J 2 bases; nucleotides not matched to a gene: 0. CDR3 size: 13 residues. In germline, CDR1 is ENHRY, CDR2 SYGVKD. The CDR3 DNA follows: TGTGCCATCAGTGGGACAGGGCAAGAGACCCAGTACTTC. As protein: CAISGTGQETQYF.

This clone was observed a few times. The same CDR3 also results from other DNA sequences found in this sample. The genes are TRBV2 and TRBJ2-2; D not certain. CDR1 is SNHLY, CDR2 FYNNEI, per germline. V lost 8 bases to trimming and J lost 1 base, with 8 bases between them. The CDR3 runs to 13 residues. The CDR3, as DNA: TGTGCCAGCCGAGTTCAGAACACCGGGGAGCTGTTTTTT. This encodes CASRVQNTGELFF.

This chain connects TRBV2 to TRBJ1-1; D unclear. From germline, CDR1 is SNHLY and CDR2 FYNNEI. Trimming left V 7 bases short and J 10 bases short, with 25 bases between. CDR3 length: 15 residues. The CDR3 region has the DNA TGTGCCAGCAATCGAGAGGCGACCTTTTTACTCGGAGCTTTCTTT. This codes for CASNREATFLLGAFF. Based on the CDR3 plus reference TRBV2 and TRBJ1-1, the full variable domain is EPEVTQTPSHQVTQMGQEVILRCVPISNHLYFYWYRQILGQKVEFLVSFYNNEISEKSEIFDDQFSVERPDGSNFTLKIRSTKLEDSAMYFCASNREATFLLGAFFGQGTRLTVV.

CDR3 in DNA: TGTGCCAGCAGTATGTTCGATCAGGGCCAAGGCTACACCTTC. It yields the protein CASSMFDQGQGYTF. V and J are TRBV27 and TRBJ1-2, with a weak D call TRBD1 (5 bases). In germline, CDR1 is MNHEY, CDR2 SMNVEV (reference sequence). Trimming stripped 5 bases from V and 8 bases from J, with 18 bases between. This CDR3 region has 14 residues.

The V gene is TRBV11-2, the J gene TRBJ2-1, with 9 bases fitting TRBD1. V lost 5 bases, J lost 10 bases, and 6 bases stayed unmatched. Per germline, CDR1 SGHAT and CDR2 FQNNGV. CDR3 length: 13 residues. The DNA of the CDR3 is TGTGCCAGCAGCCCGGATGGGACAGGGGAGCAGTTCTTC. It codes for CASSPDGTGEQFF.

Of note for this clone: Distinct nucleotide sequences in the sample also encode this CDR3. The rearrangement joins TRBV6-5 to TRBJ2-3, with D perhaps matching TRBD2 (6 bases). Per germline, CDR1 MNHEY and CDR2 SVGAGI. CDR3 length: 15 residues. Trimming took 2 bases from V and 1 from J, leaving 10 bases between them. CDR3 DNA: TGTGCCAGCAGTTACCGGGCTAGCGGCACAGATACGCAGTATTTT. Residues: CASSYRASGTDTQYF.

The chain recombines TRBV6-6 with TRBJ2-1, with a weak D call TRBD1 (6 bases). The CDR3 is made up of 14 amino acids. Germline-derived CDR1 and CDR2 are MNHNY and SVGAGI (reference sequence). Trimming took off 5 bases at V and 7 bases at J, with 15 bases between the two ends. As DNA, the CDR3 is TGTGCCAGCAGTACACAGGGAAGAGTTAATGAGCAGTTCTTC. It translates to CASSTQGRVNEQFF.

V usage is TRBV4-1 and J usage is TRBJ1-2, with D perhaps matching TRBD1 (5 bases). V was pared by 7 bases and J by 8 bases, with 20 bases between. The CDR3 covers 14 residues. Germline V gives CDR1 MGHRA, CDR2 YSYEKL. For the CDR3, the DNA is TGCGCCAGCACCATGTCAGGGTCGGAAAGCGGCTACACCTTC. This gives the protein CASTMSGSESGYTF.

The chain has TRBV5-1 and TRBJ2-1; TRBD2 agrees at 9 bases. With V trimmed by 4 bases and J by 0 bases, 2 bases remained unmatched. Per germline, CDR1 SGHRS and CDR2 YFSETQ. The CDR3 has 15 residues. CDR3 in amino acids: CASSILAGSYNEQFF. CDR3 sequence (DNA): TGCGCCAGCAGCATACTAGCGGGCTCCTACAATGAGCAGTTCTTC.

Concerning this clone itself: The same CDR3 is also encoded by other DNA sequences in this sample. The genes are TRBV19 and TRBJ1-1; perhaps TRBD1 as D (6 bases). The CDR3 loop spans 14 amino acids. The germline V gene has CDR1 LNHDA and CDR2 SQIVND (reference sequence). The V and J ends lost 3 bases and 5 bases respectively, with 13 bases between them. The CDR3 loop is CASSIRGVRTEAFF. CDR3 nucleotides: TGTGCCAGTAGTATTAGGGGGGTAAGGACTGAAGCTTTCTTT.

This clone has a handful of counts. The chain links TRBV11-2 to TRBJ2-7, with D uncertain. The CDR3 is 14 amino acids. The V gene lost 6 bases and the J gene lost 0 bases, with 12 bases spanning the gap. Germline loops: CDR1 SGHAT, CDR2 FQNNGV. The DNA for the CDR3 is TGTGCCAGCAGAACCCAGAGAGACTCCTACGAGCAGTACTTC. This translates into CASRTQRDSYEQYF.

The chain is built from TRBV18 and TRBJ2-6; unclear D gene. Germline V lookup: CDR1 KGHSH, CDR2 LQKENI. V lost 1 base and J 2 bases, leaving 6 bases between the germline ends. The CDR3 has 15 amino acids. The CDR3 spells CASSPLSTGANVLTF. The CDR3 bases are TGTGCCAGCTCACCACTCAGCACTGGGGCCAACGTCCTGACTTTC.

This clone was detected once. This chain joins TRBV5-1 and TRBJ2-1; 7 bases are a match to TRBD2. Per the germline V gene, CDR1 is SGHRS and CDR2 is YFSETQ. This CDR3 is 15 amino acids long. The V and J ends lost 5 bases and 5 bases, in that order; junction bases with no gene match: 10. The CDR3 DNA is TGCGCCAGCAGTTGGCGGGAGAGGGCGAACAATGAGCAGTTCTTC. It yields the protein CASSWRERANNEQFF.

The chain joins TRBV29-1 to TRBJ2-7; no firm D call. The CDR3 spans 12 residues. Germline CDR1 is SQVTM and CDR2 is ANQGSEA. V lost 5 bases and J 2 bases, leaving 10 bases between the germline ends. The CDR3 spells CSVKRSAYEQYF. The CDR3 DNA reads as TGCAGCGTTAAGAGGAGTGCCTACGAGCAGTACTTC.

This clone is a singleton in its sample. Written as DNA, the CDR3 is TGTGCCAGTAGTAGCGGGAGGGACGGGGTTGATACGCAGTATTTT. Amino acid sequence: CASSSGRDGVDTQYF. This rearrangement joins TRBV19 to TRBJ2-3; 9 bases are a match to TRBD2. The CDR3 contains 15 residues. The V segment lost 4 bases and the J segment 6 bases; nucleotides outside the gene matches: 8. Germline V gives CDR1 LNHDA, CDR2 SQIVND (reference sequence).

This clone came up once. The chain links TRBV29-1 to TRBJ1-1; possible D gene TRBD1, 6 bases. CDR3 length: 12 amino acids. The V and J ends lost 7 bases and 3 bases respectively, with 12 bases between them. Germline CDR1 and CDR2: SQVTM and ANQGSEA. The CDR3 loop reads CSAGTPDTEAFF. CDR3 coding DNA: TGCAGCGCAGGGACACCCGACACTGAAGCTTTCTTT.

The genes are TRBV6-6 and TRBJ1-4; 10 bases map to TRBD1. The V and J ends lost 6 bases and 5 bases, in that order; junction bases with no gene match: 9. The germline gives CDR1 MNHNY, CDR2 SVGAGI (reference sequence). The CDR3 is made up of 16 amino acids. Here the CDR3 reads CASSTGTGARNEKLFF. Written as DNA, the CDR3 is TGTGCCAGCAGCACCGGGACAGGGGCCCGAAATGAAAAACTGTTTTTT.